The 20 T cell receptor beta chains below all came from one sample that was sequenced in a study of blood T cell repertoires in COVID-19. The protocol was immunoSEQ multiplex PCR, while the TCRdb copy is restricted to in-frame clones and leaves out a portion. Here the sample spans 300,000 or so clones, around 90% being singletons. The specimen was peripheral blood. These TCRs come from a man aged 50-59 years with active or convalescent COVID-19.

V usage is TRBV3-1 (or the pseudogene TRBV3-2) and J usage is TRBJ2-1; the D gene is possibly TRBD1 (5 bases). The V gene lost 5 bases and the J gene lost 6 bases, with 5 bases spanning the gap. CDR3 length: 11 amino acids. The germline V gene has CDR1 LGHDT and CDR2 YNNKEL (reference sequence). CDR3 coding DNA: TGTGCCAGCAGCAGGGGCAATGAGCAGTTCTTC. This sequence encodes CASSRGNEQFF.

The J gene is TRBJ1-1, the V gene TRBV4-3; D is perhaps TRBD1 (5 bases). The length of the CDR3 is 14 residues. The germline V and J ends were trimmed by 1 base and 5 bases, with 11 bases remaining between them. Germline values: CDR1 LGHNA, CDR2 YSLEER. CDR3 DNA: TGCGCCAGCAGCCAAGCCAGGGCGAGGACTGAAGCTTTCTTT. Its protein is CASSQARARTEAFF.

The V and J genes are TRBV28 and TRBJ2-1, with TRBD2 matching 8 bases. The germline V gene encodes CDR1 MDHEN and CDR2 SYDVKM. With 5 bases clipped from V and 4 bases from J, the junction kept 7 bases outside the gene matches. The length of the CDR3 is 15 residues. The CDR3 region has the DNA TGTGCCAGCAGTCCCGGGGGGGCCGGGTACAATGAGCAGTTCTTC. This sequence encodes CASSPGGAGYNEQFF.

This chain uses TRBV10-3 with TRBJ2-7, with 8 bases fitting TRBD1. V shed 10 bases, J shed 0 bases, and the junction held 8 bases outside the gene matches. Germline V CDR1 and CDR2: ENHRY, SYGVKD. The CDR3 is made up of 14 amino acids. Here the CDR3 DNA reads TGTGCCACCGCCCGGGGACAGGACTCCTACGAGCAGTACTTC. It encodes CATARGQDSYEQYF.

The chain has TRBV28 and TRBJ1-2; 8 nucleotides agree with TRBD1. Germline-derived CDR1 and CDR2 are MDHEN and SYDVKM. Trimming at V came to 5 bases and at J to 4 bases, leaving 6 bases not matched to a gene. The CDR3 has 14 residues. CDR3 region: CASSIRGQGYGYTF. In DNA form, the CDR3 reads TGTGCCAGCAGTATCAGGGGGCAGGGCTATGGCTACACCTTC.

The chain couples TRBV5-4 to TRBJ2-3; possibly TRBD2 for D (6 bases). Trimming stripped 4 bases from V and 0 bases from J, with 12 bases between. The CDR3 spans 15 residues. CDR1 and CDR2 from the germline V gene are SGHNT and YYREEE (reference sequence). The DNA for the CDR3 is TGTGCCAGCAGCCCTGGGGCGGGGAGCACAGATACGCAGTATTTT. As protein: CASSPGAGSTDTQYF.

The genes are TRBV7-9 and TRBJ2-5, with D possibly being TRBD1 (5 bases). CDR1 and CDR2 from the germline V gene are SEHNR and FQNEAQ (reference sequence). The V end lost 1 base, the J end lost 6 bases, and 21 bases lay between the germline ends. This CDR3 is 17 amino acids long. The CDR3 sequence is CASSLGTGRGDGQTQYF. CDR3 bases: TGTGCCAGCAGCTTAGGTACAGGTCGCGGAGATGGGCAGACCCAGTACTTC.

This chain connects TRBV19 to TRBJ1-2; D is uncertain. V lost 6 bases and J lost 4, with 9 bases in between. Germline V gene lookup returns CDR1 LNHDA and CDR2 SQIVND (reference sequence). The CDR3 loop spans 12 amino acids. CDR3 DNA sequence: TGTGCCAGTAGGGAGGACGGCTATGGCTACACCTTC. Protein sequence: CASREDGYGYTF.

This clone was seen a single time. The chain has TRBV11-2 and TRBJ2-1; 7 bases align to TRBD2. CDR1 is SGHAT, CDR2 FQNNGV, per germline. V trimming: 9 bases; J trimming: 8 bases; junction bases outside the gene matches: 10. The CDR3 is 13 amino acids. The CDR3 sequence: CASKTSSADEQFF. CDR3 bases: TGTGCCAGTAAGACTAGCAGTGCAGATGAGCAGTTCTTC. Filled out from reference TRBV11-2 and TRBJ2-1, the complete variable domain reads EAGVAQSPRYKIIEKRQSVAFWCNPISGHATLYWYQQILGQGPKLLIQFQNNGVVDDSQLPKDRFSAERLKGVDSTLKIQPAKLEDSAVYLCASKTSSADEQFFGPGTRLTVL.

The chain links TRBV29-1 to TRBJ1-4, with 7 bases fitting TRBD1. CDR1 and CDR2 (germline): SQVTM, ANQGSEA. CDR3 length: 13 residues. J gave up 3 bases and V 3 bases, and 1 base lay outside the gene matches. CDR3 amino acids: CSVERGPNEKLFF. In nucleotides, the CDR3 is TGCAGCGTTGAGAGGGGGCCTAATGAAAAACTGTTTTTT.

The chain carries TRBV5-4 and TRBJ1-1, with D maybe TRBD1 (5 bases). This CDR3 has 16 residues. Germline CDR1 is SGHNT and CDR2 is YYREEE (reference sequence). V shed 0 bases and J shed 0 bases, with 12 bases lying between them. CDR3 residues: CASSLGGTYMNTEAFF. CDR3 in DNA: TGTGCCAGCAGCTTGGGCGGGACTTACATGAACACTGAAGCTTTCTTT.

This chain joins TRBV19 and TRBJ1-1, with TRBD1 as a possible D gene (5 bases). Germline-derived CDR1 and CDR2 are LNHDA and SQIVND (reference sequence). The length of the CDR3 is 15 residues. V lost 3 bases, J lost 5 bases, and 16 bases lay in between. CDR3 sequence: CASSIGGLRATEAFF. CDR3 sequence (DNA): TGTGCCAGTAGTATCGGGGGTTTGAGGGCAACTGAAGCTTTCTTT.

The J gene is TRBJ1-6, the V gene TRBV4-1; 8 nucleotides match TRBD1. Trimming cost V 1 base and J 6 bases; bases outside gene matches: 8. Germline values: CDR1 MGHRA, CDR2 YSYEKL. The length of the CDR3 is 17 residues. CDR3 in DNA: TGCGCCAGCAGCCAAGTTACAGGGGGACGGGCTAATTCACCCCTCCACTTT. Translated: CASSQVTGGRANSPLHF.

The rearrangement links TRBV5-5 to TRBJ1-6, with TRBD1 matching over 7 bases. The CDR3 spans 17 residues. The V gene's germline CDR1 is SGHKS and CDR2 YYEKEE (reference sequence). V gave up 0 bases and J gave up 5 bases; unmatched junction bases: 8. This CDR3 is CASSLEWTGANNSPLHF. The DNA for the CDR3 is TGTGCCAGCAGCTTGGAGTGGACAGGAGCTAATAATTCACCCCTCCACTTT.

J is TRBJ1-2 and V is TRBV30; TRBD1 matches 10 bases. Losses at the gene ends were 4 bases for V and 7 bases for J; bases not matched to a gene: 6. The CDR3 sequence is 13 residues long. Germline V gives CDR1 GTSNPN, CDR2 SVGIG (reference sequence). CDR3: CAWTRTGGGGYTF. CDR3 in DNA: TGTGCCTGGACCCGGACAGGGGGAGGTGGCTACACCTTC.

This clone was counted only a few times. The rearrangement links TRBV3-1 (or the pseudogene TRBV3-2) to TRBJ1-2; weak D call: TRBD1 (6 bases). In germline, CDR1 is LGHDT, CDR2 YNNKEL (reference sequence). The germline V and J ends were trimmed by 4 bases and 1 base, with 13 bases remaining between them. The CDR3 spans 15 residues. The CDR3 protein is CASSLWTADNYGYTF. The CDR3 DNA reads as TGTGCCAGCAGCCTCTGGACAGCAGATAACTATGGCTACACCTTC.

This chain connects TRBV18 to TRBJ1-4; D perhaps matches TRBD1 (5 bases). Germline assignment: CDR1 KGHSH and CDR2 LQKENI. The CDR3 sequence is 14 residues long. V was trimmed by 2 bases and J by 8 bases, leaving 12 bases between them. The CDR3 is CASSPGGTIEKLFF. DNA for the CDR3: TGTGCCAGCTCACCAGGGGGGACTATAGAAAAACTGTTTTTT. The complete variable domain, with remaining parts taken from reference TRBV18 and TRBJ1-4, reads NAGVMQNPRHLVRRRGQEARLRCSPMKGHSHVYWYRQLPEEGLKFMVYLQKENIIDESGMPKERFSAEFPKEGPSILRIQQVVRGDSAAYFCASSPGGTIEKLFFGSGTQLSVL.

V is TRBV18 and J is TRBJ2-5; 14 bases match TRBD2. The CDR3 has 16 residues. Germline assignment: CDR1 KGHSH and CDR2 LQKENI. V was clipped by 6 bases and J by 5 bases; unmatched bases: 8. CDR3 sequence (DNA): TGTGCCAGCTCCGGCGGGACTAGCGGGAGTCGGGAGACCCAGTACTTC. Its translation is CASSGGTSGSRETQYF.

This chain links TRBV3-1 (or the pseudogene TRBV3-2) with TRBJ1-1; the match to TRBD1 covers 12 bases. Germline CDR1 is LGHDT and CDR2 is YNNKEL (reference sequence). V gave up 2 bases and J gave up 11 bases; unmatched junction bases: 6. The CDR3 length is 14 residues. CDR3 protein: CASSQPGQGAGAFF. As DNA, the CDR3 is TGTGCCAGCAGCCAACCGGGACAGGGGGCTGGGGCTTTCTTT.

The rearrangement uses TRBV19 and TRBJ2-7; 10 nucleotides align to TRBD2. This CDR3 is built from 13 residues. Trimming took 7 bases from V and 6 from J; bases not matched to a gene: 6. The germline V gene has CDR1 LNHDA and CDR2 SQIVND (reference sequence). The CDR3 region has the DNA TGTGCCAGTACCAGCGGGGGGGCGGCCGAGCAGTACTTC. This encodes CASTSGGAAEQYF. The whole variable domain, remainder taken from reference TRBV19 and TRBJ2-7, is DGGITQSPKYLFRKEGQNVTLSCEQNLNHDAMYWYRQDPGQGLRLIYYSQIVNDFQKGDIAEGYSVSREKKESFPLTVTSAQKNPTAFYLCASTSGGAAEQYFGPGTRLTVT.